Each of the 27 T cell receptor beta chains below was sequenced from the same sample in a study of beta chain features in type 1 diabetes. Reverse transcription of all isolated RNA meant that expressed TCRB transcripts were sequenced. Clones were read by immunoSEQ multiplex PCR, and TCRdb kept only the in-frame ones, dropping some. The repertoire holds roughly 150,000 clones, with over 8.5% as singletons. Sequencing was carried out using central memory CD4+ T cells from blood. The receptors originated from a man younger than 30 in good health.

This clone came up a few times. The chain joins TRBV7-8 to TRBJ2-1, with a weak D call TRBD2 (6 bases). The germline V gene encodes CDR1 SGHVS and CDR2 FQNEAQ. The V and J ends lost 5 bases and 3 bases respectively, with 14 bases between them. The CDR3 extends over 15 amino acids. Here the CDR3 reads CASSPPGAYYNEQFF. The CDR3 nucleotides read TGTGCCAGCAGCCCGCCGGGAGCTTACTACAATGAGCAGTTCTTC.

This clone was counted at least ten times. V gene TRBV7-3 combines with J gene TRBJ2-3; 7 bases fit TRBD1. Germline trimming cut 5 bases from V and 1 base from J; bases unmatched to any gene: 3. The CDR3 is made up of 14 amino acids. Germline lookup yields CDR1 SGHTA and CDR2 FQGTGA. The CDR3: CASSPGQGTDTQYF. The CDR3 coding sequence is TGTGCCAGCAGCCCTGGACAGGGCACAGATACGCAGTATTTT.

This clone was counted a few times. J is TRBJ1-3 and V is TRBV7-2; a weak D match, TRBD1 (5 bases). Trimming removed 5 bases from V and 2 bases from J, with 13 bases in between. CDR1 SGHTA and CDR2 FQGNSA come from the germline V gene. CDR3 size: 15 residues. The CDR3 loop is CASSPRGTTGNTIYF. Here the CDR3 DNA reads TGTGCCAGCAGCCCACGGGGCACAACTGGAAACACCATATATTTT.

Comment on this clone: Other DNA sequences of this sample code for an identical CDR3. The chain is built from TRBV4-3 and TRBJ1-6; 10 bases map to TRBD1. CDR1 is LGHNA, CDR2 YSLEER, per germline. The CDR3 totals 15 residues. With 1 base clipped from V and 6 bases from J, the junction kept 0 bases outside the gene matches. CDR3 nucleotides: TGCGCCAGCAGCCAAGGGGACAGGGGTAATTCACCCCTCCACTTT. Amino acids: CASSQGDRGNSPLHF.

This clone was seen more than once but under ten times. This sequence may be a read error, since a much larger clone differs from it by one base. This CDR3 is also generated by other DNA sequences in the sample. This chain joins TRBV18 and TRBJ2-5; TRBD1 aligns across 8 bases. CDR3 length equals 16 residues. After removal of 3 bases from V and 2 bases from J, the junction contained 8 bases not matched to a gene. In germline, CDR1 is KGHSH, CDR2 LQKENI. The CDR3 loop reads CASSPLRQGQQETQYF. CDR3 DNA sequence: TGTGCCAGCTCACCCTTGCGACAGGGGCAACAAGAGACCCAGTACTTC.

This clone showed up just a few times. The chain couples TRBV29-1 to TRBJ2-1; the D is unclear. Trimming removed 3 bases from V and 5 bases from J, with 2 bases in between. The CDR3 has 10 residues. Germline V gene lookup returns CDR1 SQVTM and CDR2 ANQGSEA. The CDR3 DNA is TGCAGCGTTGACCACAATGAGCAGTTCTTC. It is translated as CSVDHNEQFF.

At least ten counts were recorded for this clone. V usage is TRBV23-1 and J usage is TRBJ2-5; no reliable D call. TRBV23-1 carries the ORF label, with uncertain function. CDR3 size: 15 residues. The ends were cut back, 0 bases at V and 5 bases at J, with 13 bases in the middle. In nucleotides, the CDR3 is TGCGCCAGCAGTCAATCCGCCAGGAGCGATGAGACCCAGTACTTC. Translated: CASSQSARSDETQYF.

This clone was counted a few times. The chain has TRBV4-3 and TRBJ1-4, with a weak D call TRBD1 (5 bases). Germline lookup yields CDR1 LGHNA and CDR2 YSLEER. This CDR3 has 13 amino acids. V was pared by 2 bases and J by 8 bases, with 9 bases between. The CDR3: CASSQRGGEKLFF. The CDR3, as DNA: TGCGCCAGCAGCCAAAGGGGAGGGGAAAAACTGTTTTTT.

This clone was observed once. The DNA of the CDR3 is TGTGCCACCAGCAGAGTAGTCGCCGTGCAAGAGACCCAGTACTTC. Translating gives CATSRVVAVQETQYF. The chain recombines TRBV15 with TRBJ2-5; no firm D call. Per the germline V gene, CDR1 is LNHNV and CDR2 is YYDKDF (reference sequence). V lost 1 base, J lost 2 bases, and 11 bases lay in between. The CDR3 extends over 15 amino acids.

This clone was found a few times. The rearrangement joins TRBV6-4 to TRBJ2-2, with TRBD2 matching 8 bases. CDR3 length equals 14 residues. The germline V gene has CDR1 MRHNA and CDR2 SNTAGT. V was pared by 7 bases and J by 3 bases, with 4 bases of the junction left unmatched. This CDR3 is CASKSGSYTGELFF. As DNA, the CDR3 is TGTGCCAGCAAGAGCGGGAGCTACACCGGGGAGCTGTTTTTT.

The V gene is TRBV29-1, the J gene TRBJ1-1; D uncertain. The CDR3 is made up of 14 amino acids. The V gene's germline CDR1 is SQVTM and CDR2 ANQGSEA. The V and J ends lost 3 bases and 0 bases respectively, with 11 bases between them. This CDR3 is CSVDISGMNTEAFF. Here the CDR3 DNA reads TGCAGCGTTGATATTTCCGGGATGAACACTGAAGCTTTCTTT.

This clone was observed a few times. The chain recombines TRBV7-2 with TRBJ2-3, with 8 bases matching TRBD2. J was trimmed by 1 base and V by 1 base; bases with no gene match: 4. CDR3 size: 16 residues. Germline V lookup: CDR1 SGHTA, CDR2 FQGNSA. CDR3: CASSLGLARGTDTQYF. CDR3 sequence (DNA): TGTGCCAGCAGCTTAGGACTAGCGAGGGGCACAGATACGCAGTATTTT.

The chain joins TRBV15 to TRBJ1-2; a weak D match, TRBD1 (6 bases). Between the trimmed V and J ends, which lost 1 base and 8 bases, there was a span of 17 bases. Germline lookup yields CDR1 LNHNV and CDR2 YYDKDF (reference sequence). This CDR3 is 15 amino acids long. The DNA for the CDR3 is TGTGCCACCAGCAGAGCAGGGGCTTCCCATGGAGGCTACACCTTC. This codes for CATSRAGASHGGYTF.

The gene calls are TRBV6-6 and TRBJ1-2; D uncertain. In germline, CDR1 is MNHNY, CDR2 SVGAGI (reference sequence). CDR3 length: 13 residues. Deletions cut 6 bases from V and 4 bases from J, with 12 bases between. DNA of the CDR3: TGTGCCAGCAGATCCTCGGTGACCTATGGCTACACCTTC. As protein: CASRSSVTYGYTF.

The rearrangement links TRBV28 to TRBJ2-3; 10 nucleotides agree with TRBD2. The length of the CDR3 is 15 residues. V was pared by 6 bases and J by 1 base, with 4 bases of the junction left unmatched. Germline V gene sequence: CDR1 MDHEN, CDR2 SYDVKM. CDR3: CASSTSGMGTDTQYF. CDR3 in DNA: TGTGCCAGCAGCACTAGCGGGATGGGCACAGATACGCAGTATTTT.

Written as DNA, the CDR3 is TGTGCCAGCAGCTTAGGCGGACAGGGGGCTTTCCAGTACTTC. This gives the protein CASSLGGQGAFQYF. The J gene is TRBJ2-5, the V gene TRBV7-9, with 11 nucleotides matching TRBD1. The CDR3 runs to 14 residues. J gave up 10 bases and V 1 base, and 5 bases lay outside the gene matches. In germline, CDR1 is SEHNR, CDR2 FQNEAQ (reference sequence).

V and J are TRBV5-6 and TRBJ1-1; maybe TRBD1 (5 bases). The CDR3 runs to 15 residues. CDR1 and CDR2 (germline): SGHDT, YYEEEE. Deletions cut 3 bases from V and 3 bases from J, with 15 bases between. The CDR3 protein is CASSSPRGGDTEAFF. The CDR3 nucleotides read TGTGCCAGCAGCTCTCCCCGGGGAGGGGACACTGAAGCTTTCTTT.

This sequence joins TRBV7-2 and TRBJ2-3; 9 nucleotides align to TRBD2. From germline, CDR1 is SGHTA and CDR2 FQGNSA. The CDR3 has 15 residues. The junction had 4 bases not matched to a gene; V was cut back by 5 bases and J by 1 base. CDR3 sequence reads: CASSPRGGGTDTQYF. The DNA for the CDR3 is TGTGCCAGCAGCCCCCGCGGGGGGGGCACAGATACGCAGTATTTT.

The chain recombines TRBV9 with TRBJ1-1, with a tentative D call TRBD1 (6 bases). The CDR3 covers 15 residues. Germline V gene sequence: CDR1 SGDLS, CDR2 YYNGEE. Deletions cut 0 bases from V and 8 bases from J, with 17 bases between. Written as DNA, the CDR3 is TGTGCCAGCAGCGTAGAGACAACTACAGGGACCGAAGCTTTCTTT. The encoded protein is CASSVETTTGTEAFF.

This clone has more than one count but fewer than ten. The rearrangement uses TRBV10-3 and TRBJ2-7, with D possibly being TRBD2 (6 bases). The germline V gene has CDR1 ENHRY and CDR2 SYGVKD. The V end was cut by 9 bases, the J end by 3 bases, with 15 bases between. The CDR3 has 13 amino acids. The CDR3 sequence: CAMGGTANYEQYF. The CDR3 nucleotides are TGTGCCATGGGCGGGACGGCAAACTACGAGCAGTACTTC.

V usage is TRBV5-4 and J usage is TRBJ2-4, with 7 bases that match TRBD1. The ends lost 4 bases at V and 0 bases at J; junction bases unmatched: 4. CDR1 SGHNT and CDR2 YYREEE come from the germline V gene (reference sequence). CDR3 size: 15 residues. CDR3 amino acids: CASSPQGSAKNIQYF. The DNA of the CDR3 is TGTGCCAGCAGCCCACAGGGGTCAGCCAAAAACATTCAGTACTTC.

This clone was counted only a few times. The gene calls are TRBV25-1 and TRBJ2-4; D gene unclear. The CDR3 has 14 amino acids. Germline CDR1 is MGHDK and CDR2 is SYGVNS. V was clipped by 1 base and J by 8 bases, with 12 bases between them. The CDR3 DNA follows: TGTGCCAGCAGTGAATCCAGACTCGCGGACATTCAGTACTTC. This translates into CASSESRLADIQYF. The full variable domain, rest sourced from reference TRBV25-1 and TRBJ2-4, is EADIYQTPRYLVIGTGKKITLECSQTMGHDKMYWYQQDPGMELHLIHYSYGVNSTEKGDLSSESTVSRIRTEHFPLTLESARPSHTSQYLCASSESRLADIQYFGAGTRLSVL.

This clone was observed at least ten times. The chain is built from TRBV9 and TRBJ2-5; the D is unclear. In germline, CDR1 is SGDLS, CDR2 YYNGEE. With 0 bases removed from V and 3 bases from J, the gap between germline ends came to 6 bases. The CDR3 contains 13 residues. The CDR3 nucleotides read TGTGCCAGCAGCGTAGCTCCAGAAGAGACCCAGTACTTC. Translation gives CASSVAPEETQYF.

The chain links TRBV13 to TRBJ2-7, with 8 positions matching TRBD1. The CDR3 loop spans 17 amino acids. Germline loops: CDR1 PRHDT, CDR2 FYEKMQ (reference sequence). The J segment lost 4 bases and the V segment lost 5 bases, leaving 16 bases of the junction unmatched. The CDR3 region has the DNA TGTGCCAGCAGCCCACAGCCATCCGGGACAGGACGTTACGAGCAGTACTTC. Its translation is CASSPQPSGTGRYEQYF.

The sample holds a few counts of this clone. This chain uses TRBV7-9 with TRBJ2-6, with D possibly being TRBD1 (6 bases). The V end lost 2 bases, the J end lost 0 bases, and 8 bases lay between the germline ends. CDR3 length equals 16 residues. The germline CDR1 and CDR2 sequences are SEHNR and FQNEAQ (reference sequence). The CDR3, as DNA: TGTGCCAGCAGCTTATACAGGGCCTCTGGGGCCAACGTCCTGACTTTC. Amino acid sequence: CASSLYRASGANVLTF.

The V call is TRBV11-3, the J call TRBJ2-1; unclear D gene. Germline V CDR1 and CDR2: SGHNT, YENEEA. The CDR3 covers 17 residues. Trimming removed 6 bases at V and 4 bases at J, with 22 bases between. The CDR3 DNA follows: TGTGCCAGCAGGGAGCCTAGGGCACTCGTCATGTACAATGAGCAGTTCTTC. Translating gives CASREPRALVMYNEQFF.

This clone was seen a handful of times. This sample also contains other DNA sequences that code for the same CDR3. This rearrangement joins TRBV9 to TRBJ1-1, with D unclear. Trimming removed 0 bases at V and 8 bases at J, with 8 bases between. This CDR3 contains 12 residues. Germline lookup yields CDR1 SGDLS and CDR2 YYNGEE. The CDR3 nucleotides are TGTGCCAGCAGCGTAGAAGGACCCGAAGCTTTCTTT. This encodes CASSVEGPEAFF.